This T cell receptor (beta chain) is from a study of graft-versus-host responses after intestinal transplantation. Whole-study context: All recipients were transplanted with multivisceral, liver-intestinal, or isolated intestinal grafts. Anti-thymocyte globulin induction was given to all recipients, followed by tacrolimus and steroids for around three years. The study, taken as a whole, reports: Within the allografts of patients who had graft-donor T cell macrochimerism, graft-versus-host to host-versus-graft clonal ratios were high.

Sequencing was performed with immunoSEQ multiplex PCR; in TCRdb, only in-frame clones are kept and a portion is missing. The sample gives under 75,000 clones, around 91% of which show up once; 4% is in the top ten. The length of the CDR3 is 16 residues. V was clipped by 2 bases and J by 2 bases, with 14 bases between them. Looked up from germline, CDR1 is LNHDA and CDR2 is SQIVND (reference sequence). As for this clone: The antigen is not known.

The starting material was unstimulated CD8+ T cells sorted from spleen or lymph node cells, obtained before transplant. This receptor was obtained from a human donor who was the organ donor for an intestinal transplant. J is TRBJ2-3 and V is TRBV19; a weak D match, TRBD2 (6 bases). CDR3: CASSISGGRPTDTQYF. CDR3 DNA sequence: TGTGCCAGTAGTATATCTGGGGGGAGACCCACAGATACGCAGTATTTT.